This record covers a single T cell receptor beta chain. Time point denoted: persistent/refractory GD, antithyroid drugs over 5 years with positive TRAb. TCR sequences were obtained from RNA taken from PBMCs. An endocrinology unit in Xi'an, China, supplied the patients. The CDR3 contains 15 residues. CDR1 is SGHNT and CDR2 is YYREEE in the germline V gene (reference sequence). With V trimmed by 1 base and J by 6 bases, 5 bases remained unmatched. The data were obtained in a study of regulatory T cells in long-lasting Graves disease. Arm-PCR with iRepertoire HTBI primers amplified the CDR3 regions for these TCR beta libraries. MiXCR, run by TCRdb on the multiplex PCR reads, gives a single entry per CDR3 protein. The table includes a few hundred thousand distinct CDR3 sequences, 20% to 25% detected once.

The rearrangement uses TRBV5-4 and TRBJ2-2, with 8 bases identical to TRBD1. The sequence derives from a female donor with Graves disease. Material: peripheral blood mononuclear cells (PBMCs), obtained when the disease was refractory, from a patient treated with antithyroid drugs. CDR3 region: CASSLKDREPGELFF. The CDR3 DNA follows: TGTGCCAGCAGCTTGAAGGACAGGGAGCCCGGGGAGCTGTTTTTT.